The clone carrying this T cell receptor (beta chain) was observed once. These data belong to a study of blood T cell repertoires in COVID-19. Study-level information: The cDNA or gDNA used as material had been derived from T cells, B-cell-depleted T cells, or PBMCs.

In the authors' methods: Estimation of nucleated cell counts relied on the amplification of reference gene primers. Assay used: immunoSEQ multiplex PCR; TCRdb lists only in-frame clones, some missing. The V and J calls and clone size were taken over from that table, and D and trimming were inferred from the DNA. The sample lists about 360,000 clones, about 86% occurring once. The Seattle site enrolled patients during active infection and followed them longitudinally. The source material was peripheral blood. This clonotype was sampled from a woman aged 55-69 years with COVID-19, enrolled during active disease.

The CDR3 reads CASSTGGPETQYF. CDR3 bases: TGTGCCAGCTCAACGGGGGGCCCGGAGACCCAGTACTTC. The genes are TRBV18 and TRBJ2-5, with D possibly matching TRBD2 (7 bases). Looked up from germline, CDR1 is KGHSH and CDR2 is LQKENI. V lost 5 bases and J lost 5, with 12 bases in between. The CDR3 totals 13 residues.